One and the same sample provided the 10 T cell receptor beta chains below, sequenced in a study of regulatory T cells in long-lasting Graves disease. In building TCR beta libraries, iRepertoire HTBI primers were used together with Arm-PCR of CDR3 regions. TCRdb used MiXCR to reprocess the multiplex PCR reads, holding one entry per CDR3 protein. The sample records some 370,000 distinct CDR3 sequences, approximately 25% being singletons. Regarding time point: persistent/refractory GD, antithyroid drugs over 5 years with positive TRAb. PBMC RNA served as the TCR library source. Sequencing was performed on peripheral blood mononuclear cells (PBMCs), taken when the disease was refractory, from a patient treated with antithyroid drugs. These receptors were obtained from a woman in her forties with Graves disease.

This clonotype was counted many times. The chain couples TRBV7-2 to TRBJ2-2; 9 bases are a match to TRBD2. Unmatched junction bases numbered 10, after V lost 1 base and J lost 7 bases. CDR1 and CDR2 from the germline V gene are SGHTA and FQGNSA. The CDR3 totals 17 residues. In nucleotides, the CDR3 is TGTGCCAGCAGCTTAGGCGGGAGGGCCGAGGATGGCGGGGAGCTGTTTTTT. Encoded protein: CASSLGGRAEDGGELFF.

This clonotype was seen a few times. J is TRBJ2-5 and V is TRBV7-9; the match to TRBD2 covers 10 bases. V dropped 8 bases and J dropped 3; count of bases not matched to a gene: 12. The CDR3 has 16 amino acids. Germline values: CDR1 SEHNR, CDR2 FQNEAQ (reference sequence). The CDR3 protein is CASLKKIAGGKETQYF. DNA for the CDR3: TGTGCCAGCCTAAAAAAGATAGCGGGAGGAAAAGAGACCCAGTACTTC.

This clonotype was seen at least ten times. The chain recombines TRBV2 with TRBJ1-1; unclear D gene. The germline gives CDR1 SNHLY, CDR2 FYNNEI. This CDR3 has 13 amino acids. The ends were cut back, 2 bases at V and 3 bases at J, with 7 bases in the middle. CDR3 loop: CASSERFYTEAFF. The CDR3 DNA is TGTGCCAGCAGTGAAAGATTTTACACTGAAGCTTTCTTT.

In this sample, this clonotype turned up many times. The genes are TRBV28 and TRBJ2-2; D is unresolved. Germline CDR1 MDHEN, CDR2 SYDVKM. There are 13 residues in the CDR3. V was trimmed by 2 bases and J by 8 bases, leaving 9 bases between them. CDR3 residues: CASSLQVPGELFF. For the CDR3, the DNA is TGTGCCAGCAGTTTACAGGTCCCAGGGGAGCTGTTTTTT.

This clonotype was seen many times. The chain combines TRBV2 with TRBJ2-5, with TRBD1 as a possible D gene (6 bases). This CDR3 has 14 residues. The germline V gene has CDR1 SNHLY and CDR2 FYNNEI. Trimming stripped 6 bases from V and 0 bases from J, with 11 bases between. CDR3 DNA sequence: TGTGCCAGCAGCAGACAGGCGCACCAAGAGACCCAGTACTTC. This translates into CASSRQAHQETQYF. The full variable domain, completed using reference TRBV2 and TRBJ2-5, is EPEVTQTPSHQVTQMGQEVILRCVPISNHLYFYWYRQILGQKVEFLVSFYNNEISEKSEIFDDQFSVERPDGSNFTLKIRSTKLEDSAMYFCASSRQAHQETQYFGPGTRLLVL.

This clonotype was seen repeatedly, ten times or more. The chain carries TRBV12-3 or TRBV12-4 and TRBJ1-3, with D maybe TRBD1 (5 bases). This CDR3 comprises 15 residues. V lost 6 bases, J lost 0 bases, and 12 bases lay in between. In DNA form, the CDR3 reads TGTGCCAGCAGCTCCAGGGAAAGCTCTGGAAACACCATATATTTT. Amino acid sequence: CASSSRESSGNTIYF.

This clonotype was observed at least ten times. The gene calls are TRBV7-9 and TRBJ2-7; TRBD2 agrees at 7 bases. The CDR3 has 14 amino acids. Germline CDR1 reads SEHNR; CDR2 reads FQNEAQ (reference sequence). Losses at the gene ends were 3 bases for V and 3 bases for J; bases not matched to a gene: 5. CDR3 coding DNA: TGTGCCAGCAGCTTGGTTGGCGGGGGCTACGAGCAGTACTTC. Its translation: CASSLVGGGYEQYF.

The rearrangement joins TRBV6-2 or TRBV6-3 to TRBJ2-1, with a tentative D call TRBD2 (6 bases). Trimming removed 7 bases at V and 2 bases at J, with 15 bases between. Germline assignment: CDR1 MNHEY and CDR2 SVGEGT. This CDR3 is 15 amino acids long. DNA of the CDR3: TGTGCCAGCACAGACGGGAGAAGAACCTACAATGAGCAGTTCTTC. The encoded protein is CASTDGRRTYNEQFF.

This clonotype has at least ten counts. This chain links TRBV27 with TRBJ2-7; no clear D. This CDR3 contains 10 residues. Trimming stripped 7 bases from V and 7 bases from J, with 8 bases between. Germline CDR1 is MNHEY and CDR2 is SMNVEV (reference sequence). CDR3 DNA sequence: TGTGCCAGCAATAAGGGTGAGCAGTACTTC. Translating gives CASNKGEQYF.

This clonotype was seen only a few times. The chain combines TRBV12-3 or TRBV12-4 with TRBJ2-7, with 12 bases lining up with TRBD1. This CDR3 has 15 amino acids. V lost 2 bases and J lost 6; bases outside the gene matches: 5. The CDR3 DNA reads as TGTGCCAGCAGTTTACGGGGACAGGGGGCCCGCGAGCAGTACTTC. This encodes CASSLRGQGAREQYF.